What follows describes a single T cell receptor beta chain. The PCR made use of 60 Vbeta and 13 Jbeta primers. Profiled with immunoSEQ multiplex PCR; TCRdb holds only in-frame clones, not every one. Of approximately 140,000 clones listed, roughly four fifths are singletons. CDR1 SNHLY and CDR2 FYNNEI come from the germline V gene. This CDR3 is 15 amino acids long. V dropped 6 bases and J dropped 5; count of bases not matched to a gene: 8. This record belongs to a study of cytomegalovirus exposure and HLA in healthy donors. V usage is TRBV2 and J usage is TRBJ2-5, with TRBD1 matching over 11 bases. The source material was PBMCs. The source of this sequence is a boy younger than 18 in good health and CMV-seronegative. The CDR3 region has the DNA TGTGCCAGCAGCCCCGGACAGGGGGCAGGGGAGACCCAGTACTTC. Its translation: CASSPGQGAGETQYF. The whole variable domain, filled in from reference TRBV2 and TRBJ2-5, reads EPEVTQTPSHQVTQMGQEVILRCVPISNHLYFYWYRQILGQKVEFLVSFYNNEISEKSEIFDDQFSVERPDGSNFTLKIRSTKLEDSAMYFCASSPGQGAGETQYFGPGTRLLVL.